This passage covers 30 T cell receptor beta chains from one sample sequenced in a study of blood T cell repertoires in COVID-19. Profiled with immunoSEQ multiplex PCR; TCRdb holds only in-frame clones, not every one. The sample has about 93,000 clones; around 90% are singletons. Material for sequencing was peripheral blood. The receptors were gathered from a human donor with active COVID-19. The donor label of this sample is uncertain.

The CDR3 DNA sequence: TGCGCCAGCAGCTCGGAGACAGGGTGGAACACTGAAGCTTTCTTT. This encodes CASSSETGWNTEAFF. V gene TRBV5-1 combines with J gene TRBJ1-1, with 7 bases lining up with TRBD1. V was clipped by 3 bases and J by 1 base; unmatched bases: 6. Per germline, CDR1 SGHRS and CDR2 YFSETQ. The CDR3 runs 15 residues.

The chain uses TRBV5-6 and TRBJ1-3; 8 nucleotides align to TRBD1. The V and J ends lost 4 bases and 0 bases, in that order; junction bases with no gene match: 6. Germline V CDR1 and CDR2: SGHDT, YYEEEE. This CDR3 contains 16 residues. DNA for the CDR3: TGTGCCAGCAGCATGACAGGGGACCACTCTGGAAACACCATATATTTT. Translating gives CASSMTGDHSGNTIYF.

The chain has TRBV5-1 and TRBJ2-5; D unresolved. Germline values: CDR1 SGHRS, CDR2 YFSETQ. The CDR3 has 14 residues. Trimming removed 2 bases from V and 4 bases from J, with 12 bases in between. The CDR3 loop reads CASSFQEPPETQYF. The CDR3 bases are TGCGCCAGCAGCTTCCAGGAACCTCCAGAGACCCAGTACTTC.

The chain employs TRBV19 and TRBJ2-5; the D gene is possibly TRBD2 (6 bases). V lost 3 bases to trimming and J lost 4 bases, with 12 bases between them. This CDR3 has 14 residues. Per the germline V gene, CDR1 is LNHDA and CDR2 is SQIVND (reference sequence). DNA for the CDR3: TGTGCCAGTAGTATTTTCGGTAGCGGAGAGACCCAGTACTTC. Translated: CASSIFGSGETQYF. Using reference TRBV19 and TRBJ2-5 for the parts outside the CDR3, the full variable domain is DGGITQSPKYLFRKEGQNVTLSCEQNLNHDAMYWYRQDPGQGLRLIYYSQIVNDFQKGDIAEGYSVSREKKESFPLTVTSAQKNPTAFYLCASSIFGSGETQYFGPGTRLLVL.

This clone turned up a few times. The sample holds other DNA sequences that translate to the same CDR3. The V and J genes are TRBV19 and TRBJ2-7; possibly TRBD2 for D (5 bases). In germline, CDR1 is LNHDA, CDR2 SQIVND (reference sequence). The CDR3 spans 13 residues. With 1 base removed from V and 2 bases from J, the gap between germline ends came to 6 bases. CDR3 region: CASSIARAYEQYF. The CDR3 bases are TGTGCCAGTAGTATAGCGCGGGCCTACGAGCAGTACTTC.

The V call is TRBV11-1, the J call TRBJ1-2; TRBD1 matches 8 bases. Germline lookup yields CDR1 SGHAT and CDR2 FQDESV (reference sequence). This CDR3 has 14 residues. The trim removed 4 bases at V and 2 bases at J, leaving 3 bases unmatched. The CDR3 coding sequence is TGTGCCAGCAGCTCGGGACAGGCAAACTATGGCTACACCTTC. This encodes CASSSGQANYGYTF.

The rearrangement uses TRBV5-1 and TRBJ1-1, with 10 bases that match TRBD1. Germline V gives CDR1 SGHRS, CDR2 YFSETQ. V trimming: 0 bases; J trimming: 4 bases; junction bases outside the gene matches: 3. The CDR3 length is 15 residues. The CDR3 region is CASSLDGTGVTEAFF. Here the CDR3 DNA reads TGCGCCAGCAGCTTGGATGGGACAGGGGTCACTGAAGCTTTCTTT.

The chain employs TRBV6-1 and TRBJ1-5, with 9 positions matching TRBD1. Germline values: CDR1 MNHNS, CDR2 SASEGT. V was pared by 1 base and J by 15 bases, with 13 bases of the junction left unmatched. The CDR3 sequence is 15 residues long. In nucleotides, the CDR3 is TGTGCCAGCAGTGAAGGGACAGGGGAGGGAATCGGTCGGCATTTT. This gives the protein CASSEGTGEGIGRHF.

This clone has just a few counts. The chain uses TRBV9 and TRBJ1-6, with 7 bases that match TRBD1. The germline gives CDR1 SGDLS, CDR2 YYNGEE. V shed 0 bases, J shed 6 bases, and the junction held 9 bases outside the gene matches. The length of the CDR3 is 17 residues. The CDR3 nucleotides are TGTGCCAGCAGCGTAGCGGACAGGCTTTTTTCTAATTCACCCCTCCACTTT. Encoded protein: CASSVADRLFSNSPLHF.

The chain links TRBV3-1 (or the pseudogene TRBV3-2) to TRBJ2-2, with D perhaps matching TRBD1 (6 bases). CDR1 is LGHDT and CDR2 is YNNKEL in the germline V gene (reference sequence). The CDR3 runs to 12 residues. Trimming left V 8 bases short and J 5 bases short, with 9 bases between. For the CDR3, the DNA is TGTGCCAGCTTAGGGGGTACCGGGGAGCTGTTTTTT. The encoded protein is CASLGGTGELFF.

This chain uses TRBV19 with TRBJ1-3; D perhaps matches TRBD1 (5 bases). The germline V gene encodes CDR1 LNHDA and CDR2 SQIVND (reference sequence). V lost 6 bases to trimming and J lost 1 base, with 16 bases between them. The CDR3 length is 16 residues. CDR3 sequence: CASRRGNPGSGNTIYF. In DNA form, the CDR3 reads TGTGCCAGTAGGCGGGGAAATCCAGGGTCTGGAAACACCATATATTTT.

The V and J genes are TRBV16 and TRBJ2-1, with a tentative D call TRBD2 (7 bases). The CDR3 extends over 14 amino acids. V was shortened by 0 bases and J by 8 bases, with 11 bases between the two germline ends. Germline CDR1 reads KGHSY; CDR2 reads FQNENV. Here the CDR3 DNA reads TGTGCCAGCAGCCAATCAGGGGGGGCAGATGAGCAGTTCTTC. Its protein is CASSQSGGADEQFF.

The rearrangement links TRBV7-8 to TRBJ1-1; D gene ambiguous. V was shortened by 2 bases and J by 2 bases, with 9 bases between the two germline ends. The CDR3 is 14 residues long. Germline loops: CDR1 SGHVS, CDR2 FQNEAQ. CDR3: CASSLPNSNTEAFF. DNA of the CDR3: TGTGCCAGCAGCTTACCAAACAGCAACACTGAAGCTTTCTTT.

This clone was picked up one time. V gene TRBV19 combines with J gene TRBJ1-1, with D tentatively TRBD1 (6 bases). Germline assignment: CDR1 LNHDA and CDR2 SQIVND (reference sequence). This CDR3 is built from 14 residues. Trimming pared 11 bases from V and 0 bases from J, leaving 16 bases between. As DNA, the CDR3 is TGTGCCTGCCGACAGGTGGGGATGAACACTGAAGCTTTCTTT. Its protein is CACRQVGMNTEAFF. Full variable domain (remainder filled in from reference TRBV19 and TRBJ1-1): DGGITQSPKYLFRKEGQNVTLSCEQNLNHDAMYWYRQDPGQGLRLIYYSQIVNDFQKGDIAEGYSVSREKKESFPLTVTSAQKNPTAFYLCACRQVGMNTEAFFGQGTRLTVV.

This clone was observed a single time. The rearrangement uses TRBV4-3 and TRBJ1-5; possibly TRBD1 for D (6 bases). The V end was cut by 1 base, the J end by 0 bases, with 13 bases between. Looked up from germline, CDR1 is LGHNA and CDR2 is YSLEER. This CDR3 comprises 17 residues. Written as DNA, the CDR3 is TGCGCCAGCAGCCAAGCCCGGACAGTCAATAGCAATCAGCCCCAGCATTTT. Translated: CASSQARTVNSNQPQHF.

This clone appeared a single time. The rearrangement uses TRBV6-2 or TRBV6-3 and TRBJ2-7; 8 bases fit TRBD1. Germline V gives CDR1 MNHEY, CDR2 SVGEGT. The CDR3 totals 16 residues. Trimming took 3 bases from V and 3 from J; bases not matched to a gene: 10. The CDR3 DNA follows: TGTGCCAGCAGTTATGCTGGCAGGGGGCGCGGCTACGAGCAGTACTTC. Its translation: CASSYAGRGRGYEQYF.

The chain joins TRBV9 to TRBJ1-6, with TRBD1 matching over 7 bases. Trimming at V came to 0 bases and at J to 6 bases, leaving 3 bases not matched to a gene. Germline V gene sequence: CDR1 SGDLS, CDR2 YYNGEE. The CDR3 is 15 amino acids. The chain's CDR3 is CASSVEGQLNSPLHF. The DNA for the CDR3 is TGTGCCAGCAGCGTAGAGGGACAGCTTAATTCACCCCTCCACTTT.

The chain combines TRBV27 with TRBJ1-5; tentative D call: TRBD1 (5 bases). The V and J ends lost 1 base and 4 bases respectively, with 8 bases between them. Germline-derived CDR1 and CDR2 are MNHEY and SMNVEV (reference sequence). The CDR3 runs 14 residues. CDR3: CASSLLGGNQPQHF. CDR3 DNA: TGTGCCAGCAGTTTATTGGGGGGAAATCAGCCCCAGCATTTT.

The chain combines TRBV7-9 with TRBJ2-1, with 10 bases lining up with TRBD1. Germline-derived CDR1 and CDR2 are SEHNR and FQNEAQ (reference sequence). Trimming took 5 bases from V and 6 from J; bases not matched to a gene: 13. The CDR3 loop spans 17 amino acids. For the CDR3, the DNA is TGTGCCAGCAGCCCAGGACAGGGGGGGTTGCTTGGCAATGAGCAGTTCTTC. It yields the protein CASSPGQGGLLGNEQFF.

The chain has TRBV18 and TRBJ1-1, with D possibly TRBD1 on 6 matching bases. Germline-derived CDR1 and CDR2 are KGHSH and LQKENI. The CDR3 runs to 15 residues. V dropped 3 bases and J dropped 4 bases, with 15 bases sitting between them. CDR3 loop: CASSPPTTGFTEAFF. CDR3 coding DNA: TGTGCCAGCTCACCGCCGACTACAGGGTTCACTGAAGCTTTCTTT.

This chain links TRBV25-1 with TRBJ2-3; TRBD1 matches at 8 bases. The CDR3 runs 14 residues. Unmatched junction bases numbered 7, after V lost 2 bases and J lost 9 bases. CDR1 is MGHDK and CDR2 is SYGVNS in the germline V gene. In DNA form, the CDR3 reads TGTGCCAGCAGTGAACCCAAGGACAGGGAGACGCAGTATTTT. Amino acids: CASSEPKDRETQYF.

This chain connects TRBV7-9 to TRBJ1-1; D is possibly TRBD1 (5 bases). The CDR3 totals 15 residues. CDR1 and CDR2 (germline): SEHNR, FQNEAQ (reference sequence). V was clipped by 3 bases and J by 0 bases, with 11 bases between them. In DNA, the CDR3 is TGTGCCAGCAGCTTCGGGGGTGGTATGAACACTGAAGCTTTCTTT. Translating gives CASSFGGGMNTEAFF. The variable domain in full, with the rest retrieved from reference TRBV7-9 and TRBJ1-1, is DTGVSQNPRHKITKRGQNVTFRCDPISEHNRLYWYRQTLGQGPEFLTYFQNEAQLEKSRLLSDRFSAERPKGSFSTLEIQRTEQGDSAMYLCASSFGGGMNTEAFFGQGTRLTVV.

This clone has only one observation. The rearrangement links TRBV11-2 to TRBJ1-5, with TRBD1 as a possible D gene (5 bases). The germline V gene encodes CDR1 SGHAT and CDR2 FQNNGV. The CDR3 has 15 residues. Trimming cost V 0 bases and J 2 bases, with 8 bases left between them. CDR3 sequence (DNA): TGTGCCAGCAGCTTAGAAGGGGTAGGCAATCAGCCCCAGCATTTT. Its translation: CASSLEGVGNQPQHF.

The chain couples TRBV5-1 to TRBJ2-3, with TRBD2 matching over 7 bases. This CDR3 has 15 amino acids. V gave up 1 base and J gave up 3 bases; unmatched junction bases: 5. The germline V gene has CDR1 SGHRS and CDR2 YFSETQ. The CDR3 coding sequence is TGCGCCAGCAGCTTGACTAGCGTCGGGACAGATACGCAGTATTTT. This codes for CASSLTSVGTDTQYF.

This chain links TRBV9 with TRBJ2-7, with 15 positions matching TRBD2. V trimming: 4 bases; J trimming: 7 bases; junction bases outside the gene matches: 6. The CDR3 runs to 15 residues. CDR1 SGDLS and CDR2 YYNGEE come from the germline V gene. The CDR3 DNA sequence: TGTGCCAGCAGCCCGGGACTAGCGGGGGGAGGGGAGCAGTACTTC. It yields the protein CASSPGLAGGGEQYF.

The CDR3 region has the DNA TGCAGTGCTAGTGGTAGCGGGGGCCCCAATGAGCAGTTCTTC. Translating gives CSASGSGGPNEQFF. The gene calls are TRBV20-1 and TRBJ2-1, with TRBD2 matching 9 bases. CDR1 is DFQATT, CDR2 SNEGSKA, per germline (reference sequence). V lost 3 bases, J lost 6 bases, and 6 bases stayed unmatched. The CDR3 spans 14 residues.

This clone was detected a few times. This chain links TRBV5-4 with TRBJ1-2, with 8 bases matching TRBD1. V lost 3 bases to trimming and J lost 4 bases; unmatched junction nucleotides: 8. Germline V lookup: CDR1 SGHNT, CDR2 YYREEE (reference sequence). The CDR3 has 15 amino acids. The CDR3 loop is CASSSAGQAFYGYTF. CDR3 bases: TGTGCCAGCAGCTCGGCGGGACAGGCATTCTATGGCTACACCTTC.

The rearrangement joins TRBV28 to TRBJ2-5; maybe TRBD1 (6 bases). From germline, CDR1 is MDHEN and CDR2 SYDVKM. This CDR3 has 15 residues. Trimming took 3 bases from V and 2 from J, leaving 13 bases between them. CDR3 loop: CASSLRGHSQETQYF. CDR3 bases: TGTGCCAGCAGTTTGAGGGGACACTCACAAGAGACCCAGTACTTC.

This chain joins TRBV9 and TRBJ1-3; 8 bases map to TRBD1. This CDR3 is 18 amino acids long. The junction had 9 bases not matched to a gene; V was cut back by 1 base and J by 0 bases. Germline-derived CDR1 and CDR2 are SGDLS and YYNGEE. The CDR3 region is CASSVSGTGLNSGNTIYF. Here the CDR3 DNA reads TGTGCCAGCAGCGTATCTGGGACAGGTCTAAACTCTGGAAACACCATATATTTT.

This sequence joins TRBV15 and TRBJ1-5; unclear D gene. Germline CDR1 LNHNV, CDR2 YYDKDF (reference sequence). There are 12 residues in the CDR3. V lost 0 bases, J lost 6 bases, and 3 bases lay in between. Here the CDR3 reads CATSRDIQPQHF. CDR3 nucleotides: TGTGCCACCAGCAGAGATATTCAGCCCCAGCATTTT. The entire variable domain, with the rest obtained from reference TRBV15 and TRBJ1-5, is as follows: DAMVIQNPRYQVTQFGKPVTLSCSQTLNHNVMYWYQQKSSQAPKLLFHYYDKDFNNEADTPDNFQSRRPNTSFCFLDIRSPGLGDTAMYLCATSRDIQPQHFGDGTRLSIL.